The rows below give T cell receptor beta chains drawn from one sample of a study of T cell changes during pregnancy in multiple sclerosis. The protocol was immunoSEQ multiplex PCR, while the TCRdb copy is restricted to in-frame clones and leaves out a portion. The sample has 75,000 to 100,000 clones, less than 95% seen once. This sample comprised peripheral blood, obtained in the second trimester of pregnancy. The source of these receptors is a female donor in good health, enrolled as a control in a pregnancy study. Each CDR3 is given with its conserved first and last residue. D genes are given only for firm matches. Clone sizes are given selectively: once, few, many, or a class where the clone is expanded.

TRBJ2-5	TRBV5-6	.	14	.	TGTGCCAGCAGCTTGGTACAGCTCCAAGAGACCCAGTACTTC	CASSLVQLQETQYF
TRBJ2-3	TRBV7-9	.	14	.	TGTGCCAGCAATCGCGGGGTAGGAGCAGATACGCAGTATTTT	CASNRGVGADTQYF
TRBJ1-4	TRBV10-2	.	13	once	TGCGCCAGCAGTGAGTCTATATATGAAAAACTGTTTTTT	CASSESIYEKLFF
TRBJ1-5	TRBV19	.	15	.	TGTGCCAGTAGTATCCAAGACTGGGGCAATCAGCCCCAGCATTTT	CASSIQDWGNQPQHF
TRBJ1-1	TRBV7-6	.	12	.	TGTGCCAGCAGTCGAACCAGGGCTGAAGCTTTCTTT	CASSRTRAEAFF
TRBJ2-5	TRBV6-6	TRBD2	16	once	TGTGCCAGCAGTTTTTTGGCCGGACTAGCCTGGGAGACCCAGTACTTC	CASSFLAGLAWETQYF
TRBJ2-5	TRBV19	TRBD1	13	once	TGTGCCACCCGGACAGGGGTTGGAGAGACCCAGTACTTC	CATRTGVGETQYF
TRBJ1-1	TRBV18	.	14	.	TGTGCCAGCTCACCCCCAGGACAGAGCACTGAAGCTTTCTTT	CASSPPGQSTEAFF
TRBJ1-2	TRBV5-1	.	14	few	TGCGCCAGCAGCTACTCCACAGGCATCCGTGGCTACACCTTC	CASSYSTGIRGYTF
TRBJ1-6	TRBV7-2	.	14	few	TGTGCCAGCACCGCGAGTTCTCTCAATTCACCCCTCCACTTT	CASTASSLNSPLHF
TRBJ2-7	TRBV28	TRBD1	15	.	TGTGCCAGCAGTCGAAGGACAGGGGGCTCCTACGAGCAGTACTTC	CASSRRTGGSYEQYF
TRBJ2-3	TRBV5-1	TRBD2	16	.	TGCGCCAGCAGCTTGGTAGCGGGGGGGCCGACAGATACGCAGTATTTT	CASSLVAGGPTDTQYF
TRBJ2-7	TRBV10-3	.	15	.	TGTGCCATCAGTGACGTGACCTGGAGCTCCTACGAGCAGTACTTC	CAISDVTWSSYEQYF
TRBJ2-5	TRBV9	.	15	.	TGTGCCAGCAGCTCCCTAGCTAGGGAGTGGGAGACCCAGTACTTC	CASSSLAREWETQYF
TRBJ1-2	TRBV2	TRBD1	13	.	TGTGCCAGCCACCCCGGACAGGGAAAGGGCTACACCTTC	CASHPGQGKGYTF
TRBJ2-5	TRBV29-1	TRBD1	22	.	TGCAGCGTTGAACAGGACAGGGAAGTGTTGGGACACCAACCACGGACTCAAGAGACCCAGTACTTC	CSVEQDREVLGHQPRTQETQYF
TRBJ2-2	TRBV6-5	.	16	.	TGTGCCAGCAGTTACTCAGGGGTGTTGAACACCGGGGAGCTGTTTTTT	CASSYSGVLNTGELFF
TRBJ1-1	TRBV7-2	.	13	.	TGTGCCAGCAGCCCCGACAGGACCACTGAAGCTTTCTTT	CASSPDRTTEAFF
TRBJ2-7	TRBV9	TRBD1	14	.	TGTGCCAGCAGCGAGACAGGGGGAAGGTACGAGCAGTACTTC	CASSETGGRYEQYF
TRBJ2-7	TRBV4-3	TRBD2	16	.	TGCGCCAGCAGCCAAGCTGGTAGCGGGAGTTCGTACGAGCAGTACTTC	CASSQAGSGSSYEQYF
TRBJ1-2	TRBV6-1	TRBD1	15	.	TGTGCCAGCAGTGAAGAGAGGACAGGGGACTATGGCTACACCTTC	CASSEERTGDYGYTF
TRBJ1-2	TRBV28	.	16	.	TGTGCCAGCAAGATAGGAACAGTGGGCCACGGGGGAGGCTACACCTTC	CASKIGTVGHGGGYTF
TRBJ2-7	TRBV27	.	13	.	TGTGCCAGCAGACAGGCAGGGTCCTACGAGCAGTACTTC	CASRQAGSYEQYF
TRBJ1-2	TRBV6-1	.	15	.	TGTGCCAGCAGTGAAGCTTTTTATGGCGGCTATGGCTACACCTTC	CASSEAFYGGYGYTF
TRBJ1-2	TRBV6-4	.	14	.	TGTGCCAGCAGGTCGACATTGGGTAACTATGGCTACACCTTC	CASRSTLGNYGYTF
TRBJ1-5	TRBV4-1	.	13	.	TGCGCCAGCAGCCAGGACAACAATCAGCCCCAGCATTTT	CASSQDNNQPQHF
TRBJ1-6	TRBV18	.	14	.	TGTGCCAGCTCACCATACAGGGACGAGGAACCCCTCCACTTT	CASSPYRDEEPLHF
TRBJ2-7	TRBV29-1	TRBD1	13	.	TGCAGCGTCGGACAGGGTTCTACCTACGAGCAGTACTTC	CSVGQGSTYEQYF
TRBJ2-6	TRBV4-3	.	16	.	TGCGCCAGCAGCCGAGAGAGTTTCTCTGGGGCCAACGTCCTGACTTTC	CASSRESFSGANVLTF
TRBJ1-2	TRBV29-1	TRBD1	14	.	TGCAGCGTTGCTCTCCGCGACAGGGGGCCTGGCTACACCTTC	CSVALRDRGPGYTF
TRBJ1-1	TRBV11-2	.	14	.	TGTGCCAGCAGCTTGGGACTGACGAACACTGAAGCTTTCTTT	CASSLGLTNTEAFF
TRBJ2-1	TRBV28	TRBD1	13	once	TGTGCCAGCAGTTTCGACAGGGGGCGAGAGCAGTTCTTC	CASSFDRGREQFF
TRBJ1-1	TRBV7-2	.	15	.	TGTGCCAGCAGCTACAGGGCACCCGCGAACACTGAAGCTTTCTTT	CASSYRAPANTEAFF
TRBJ1-1	TRBV7-2	TRBD1	13	.	TGTGCCAGCACCCTGACAGGGGACACTGAAGCTTTCTTT	CASTLTGDTEAFF
TRBJ2-3	TRBV27	TRBD2	16	.	TGTGCCAGCAGGCCCTTTTGGTTAGCGGGGGAGGGCACGCAGTATTTT	CASRPFWLAGEGTQYF
TRBJ2-5	TRBV7-2	.	15	.	TGTGCCAGCAGCTTAGAGGGGACTTACCGAGAGACCCAGTACTTC	CASSLEGTYRETQYF
TRBJ1-6	TRBV5-8	.	16	.	TGTGCCAGCAGCTTGAACCAGGGCTCCTATAATTCACCCCTCCACTTT	CASSLNQGSYNSPLHF
TRBJ2-7	TRBV7-2	TRBD1	15	.	TGTGCCAGCAGCTTAGGGACAGGGGGCCTCTACGAGCAGTACTTC	CASSLGTGGLYEQYF
TRBJ1-3	TRBV6-5	.	12	.	TGTGCCAGCAGAACAGACAGAAACACCATATATTTT	CASRTDRNTIYF
TRBJ2-5	TRBV28	TRBD2	17	.	TGTGCCAGCAGTTTGTTTCTAGCGGGAGGACGACGGGAGACCCAGTACTTC	CASSLFLAGGRRETQYF
TRBJ2-7	TRBV25-1	TRBD1	14	.	TGTGCCAGCAGAACCACAGGGGGATCCTACGAGCAGTACTTC	CASRTTGGSYEQYF
TRBJ1-6	TRBV6-5	.	15	.	TGTGCCAGCAGTTACTCGTCCAGGGTAGAATCACCCCTCCACTTT	CASSYSSRVESPLHF
TRBJ1-1	TRBV14	.	17	.	TGTGCCAGCAGCCAAGGAGGACCGGGACTGATTAACACTGAAGCTTTCTTT	CASSQGGPGLINTEAFF
TRBJ1-2	TRBV5-1	.	15	.	TGCGCCAGCAGCTCAGACGGGACTTTCGATTATGGCTACACCTTC	CASSSDGTFDYGYTF
TRBJ2-3	TRBV12-5	.	15	.	TGTGCTAGTGGTTTGGGGGGCATCCACACAGATACGCAGTATTTT	CASGLGGIHTDTQYF
TRBJ1-5	TRBV2	.	15	.	TGTGCCAGCAGGCCGGGCCGCGGGGACAATCAGCCCCAGCATTTT	CASRPGRGDNQPQHF
TRBJ2-5	TRBV19	.	17	.	TGTGCCAGTACTACTTCACTTGGGCCTTCCCGGCAGGAGACCCAGTACTTC	CASTTSLGPSRQETQYF
TRBJ2-1	TRBV7-9	TRBD2	14	.	TGTGCCAGCAGCTTAGCGCAGGTAGCGGGGGAGCAGTTCTTC	CASSLAQVAGEQFF
TRBJ2-7	TRBV9	.	13	.	TGTGCCAGCAGCGTCTCGGGAGCTGGGGAGCAGTACTTC	CASSVSGAGEQYF
TRBJ1-1	TRBV14	.	14	.	TGTGCCAGCAGCCCCCCCGGGGGATGGACTGAAGCTTTCTTT	CASSPPGGWTEAFF
TRBJ1-2	TRBV6-5	.	11	once	TGTGCCAGCAGTTCGACAGCGAGCTGCACCTTC	CASSSTASCTF
TRBJ1-5	TRBV18	TRBD1	15	.	TGTGCCAGCTCACCAGTCCCGCAGGGGGCCCAGCCCCAGCATTTT	CASSPVPQGAQPQHF
TRBJ2-7	TRBV6-1	TRBD1	15	.	TGTGCCAGCAGTGAAAACCCCCGGACAGGGGGAGAGCAGTACTTC	CASSENPRTGGEQYF
TRBJ2-1	TRBV28	TRBD2	19	.	TGTGCCAGCAGTTTACTAAAGGACCTAGCGGCTAGGAAGGGCAATGAGCAGTTCTTC	CASSLLKDLAARKGNEQFF
TRBJ2-7	TRBV7-2	TRBD2	13	.	TGTGCCAGCAGCCCAGCGGGAGGCCACGAGCAGTACTTC	CASSPAGGHEQYF
TRBJ1-3	TRBV19	.	13	.	TGTGCCAGTAGCCTAAATCGGGGAAACACCATATATTTT	CASSLNRGNTIYF
TRBJ2-1	TRBV2	.	14	few	TGTGCCAGCAGTGACGACAGGTTTTCGCCGGAGCAGTTCTTC	CASSDDRFSPEQFF